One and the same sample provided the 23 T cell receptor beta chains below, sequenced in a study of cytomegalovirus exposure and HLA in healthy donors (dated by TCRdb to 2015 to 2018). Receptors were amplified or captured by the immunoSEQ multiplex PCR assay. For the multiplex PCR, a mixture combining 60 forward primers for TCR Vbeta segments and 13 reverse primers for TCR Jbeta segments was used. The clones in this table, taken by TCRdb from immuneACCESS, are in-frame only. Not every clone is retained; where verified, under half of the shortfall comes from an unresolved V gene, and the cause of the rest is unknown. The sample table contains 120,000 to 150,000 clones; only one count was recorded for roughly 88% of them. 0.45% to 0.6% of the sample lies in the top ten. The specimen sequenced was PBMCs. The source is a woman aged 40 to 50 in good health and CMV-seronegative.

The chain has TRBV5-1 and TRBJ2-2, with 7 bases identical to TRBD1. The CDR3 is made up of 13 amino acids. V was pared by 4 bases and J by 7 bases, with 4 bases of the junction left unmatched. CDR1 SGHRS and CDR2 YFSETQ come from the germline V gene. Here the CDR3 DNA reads TGCGCCAGCAGCGGCCAGGGGGTCGGGGAGCTGTTTTTT. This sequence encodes CASSGQGVGELFF. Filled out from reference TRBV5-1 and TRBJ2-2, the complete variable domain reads KAGVTQTPRYLIKTRGQQVTLSCSPISGHRSVSWYQQTPGQGLQFLFEYFSETQRNKGNFPGRFSGRQFSNSRSEMNVSTLELGDSALYLCASSGQGVGELFFGEGSRLTVL.

DNA for the CDR3: TGCGCCAGCAGCTTGGGGACAGGGGAATCACCCCTCCACTTT. This encodes CASSLGTGESPLHF. The rearrangement joins TRBV5-1 to TRBJ1-6; 9 bases fit TRBD1. In germline, CDR1 is SGHRS, CDR2 YFSETQ. This CDR3 has 14 residues. With V trimmed by 0 bases and J by 10 bases, 2 bases remained unmatched. Supplemented by reference TRBV5-1 and TRBJ1-6, the full variable domain reads KAGVTQTPRYLIKTRGQQVTLSCSPISGHRSVSWYQQTPGQGLQFLFEYFSETQRNKGNFPGRFSGRQFSNSRSEMNVSTLELGDSALYLCASSLGTGESPLHFGNGTRLTVT.

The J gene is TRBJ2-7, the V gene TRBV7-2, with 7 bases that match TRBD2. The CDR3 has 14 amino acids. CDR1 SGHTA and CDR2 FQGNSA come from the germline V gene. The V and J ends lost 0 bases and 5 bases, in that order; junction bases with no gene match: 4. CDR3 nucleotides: TGTGCCAGCAGCTTAGCGCTACGGGGGGACGAGCAGTACTTC. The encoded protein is CASSLALRGDEQYF.

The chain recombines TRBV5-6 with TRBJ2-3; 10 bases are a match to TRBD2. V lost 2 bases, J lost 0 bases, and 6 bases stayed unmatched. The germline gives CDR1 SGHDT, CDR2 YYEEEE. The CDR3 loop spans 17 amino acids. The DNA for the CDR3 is TGTGCCAGCAGCTTTGGACTAGCGGACGCTAGCACAGATACGCAGTATTTT. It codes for CASSFGLADASTDTQYF.

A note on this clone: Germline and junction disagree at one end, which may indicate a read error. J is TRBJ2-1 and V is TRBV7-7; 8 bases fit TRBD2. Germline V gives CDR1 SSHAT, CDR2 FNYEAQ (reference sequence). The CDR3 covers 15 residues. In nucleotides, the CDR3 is TGTGCTAGCAGCTTACTTAGCGGGGTCCACAATGAGCAGTTCTTC. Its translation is CASSLLSGVHNEQFF.

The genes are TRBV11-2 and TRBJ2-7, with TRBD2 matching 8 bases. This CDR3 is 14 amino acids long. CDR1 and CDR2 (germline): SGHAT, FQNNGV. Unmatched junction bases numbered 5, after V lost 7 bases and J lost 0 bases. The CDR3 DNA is TGTGCCAGCAAGCGGGAGCGGAGCTCCTACGAGCAGTACTTC. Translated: CASKRERSSYEQYF.

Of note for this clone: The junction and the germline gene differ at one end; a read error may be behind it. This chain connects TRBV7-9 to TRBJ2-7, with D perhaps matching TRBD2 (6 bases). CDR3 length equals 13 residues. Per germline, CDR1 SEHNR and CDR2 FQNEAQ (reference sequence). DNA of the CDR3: TGTTCCAGCAGCTTTCCTAGCGATCGCGAGCAGTACTTC. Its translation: CSSSFPSDREQYF. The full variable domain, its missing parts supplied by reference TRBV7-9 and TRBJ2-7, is DTGVSQNPRHKITKRGQNVTFRCDPISEHNRLYWYRQTLGQGPEFLTYFQNEAQLEKSRLLSDRFSAERPKGSFSTLEIQRTEQGDSAMYLCSSSFPSDREQYFGPGTRLTVT.

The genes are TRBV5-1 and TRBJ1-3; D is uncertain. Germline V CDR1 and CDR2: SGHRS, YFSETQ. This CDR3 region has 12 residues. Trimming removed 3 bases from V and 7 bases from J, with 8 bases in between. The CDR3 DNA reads TGCGCCAGCAGCTCCGGAGTGAACACCATATATTTT. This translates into CASSSGVNTIYF.

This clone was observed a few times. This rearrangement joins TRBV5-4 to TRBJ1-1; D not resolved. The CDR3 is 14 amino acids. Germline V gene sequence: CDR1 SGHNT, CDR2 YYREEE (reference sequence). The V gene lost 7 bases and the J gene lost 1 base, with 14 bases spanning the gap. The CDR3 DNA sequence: TGTGCCAGCTCCTTTCCGGCGGAGAACACTGAAGCTTTCTTT. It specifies CASSFPAENTEAFF.

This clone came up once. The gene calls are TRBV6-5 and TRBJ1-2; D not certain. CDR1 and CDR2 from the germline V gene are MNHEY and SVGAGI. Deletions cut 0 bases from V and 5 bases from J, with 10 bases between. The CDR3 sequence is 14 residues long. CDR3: CASSYSIGRYGYTF. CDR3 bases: TGTGCCAGCAGTTACTCGATAGGGAGGTATGGCTACACCTTC.

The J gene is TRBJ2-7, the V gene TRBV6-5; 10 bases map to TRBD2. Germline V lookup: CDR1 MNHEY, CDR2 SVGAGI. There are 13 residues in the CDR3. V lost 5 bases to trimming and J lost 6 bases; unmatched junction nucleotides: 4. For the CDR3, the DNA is TGTGCCAGCAGTCCCCTAGCGGGAGCCGAGCAGTACTTC. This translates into CASSPLAGAEQYF.

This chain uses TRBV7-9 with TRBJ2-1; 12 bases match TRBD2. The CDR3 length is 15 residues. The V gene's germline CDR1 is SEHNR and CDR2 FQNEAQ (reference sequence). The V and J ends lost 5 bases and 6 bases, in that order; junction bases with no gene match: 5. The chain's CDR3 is CASSQSSGRANEQFF. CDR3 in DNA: TGTGCCAGCAGCCAATCTAGCGGGAGGGCCAATGAGCAGTTCTTC.

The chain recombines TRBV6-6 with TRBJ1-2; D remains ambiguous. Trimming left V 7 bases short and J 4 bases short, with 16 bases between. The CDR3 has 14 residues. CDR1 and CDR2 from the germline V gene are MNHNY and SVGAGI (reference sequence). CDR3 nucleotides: TGTGCCAGCATTGAACGGGAGACGAGCTATGGCTACACCTTC. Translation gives CASIERETSYGYTF.

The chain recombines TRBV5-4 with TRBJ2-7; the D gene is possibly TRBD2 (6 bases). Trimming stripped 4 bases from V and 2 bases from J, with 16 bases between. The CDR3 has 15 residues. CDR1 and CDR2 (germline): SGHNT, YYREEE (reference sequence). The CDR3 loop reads CASSDRRGTPYEQYF. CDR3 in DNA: TGTGCCAGCAGCGACCGCCGCGGGACCCCCTACGAGCAGTACTTC.

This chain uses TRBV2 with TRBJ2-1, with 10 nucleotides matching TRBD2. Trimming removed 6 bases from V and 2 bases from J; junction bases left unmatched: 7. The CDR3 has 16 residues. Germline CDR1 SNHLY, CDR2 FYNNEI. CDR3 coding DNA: TGTGCCAGCAGCCCCGAGCGGGAGGGCACCTACAATGAGCAGTTCTTC. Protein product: CASSPEREGTYNEQFF. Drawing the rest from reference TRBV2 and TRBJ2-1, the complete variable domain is EPEVTQTPSHQVTQMGQEVILRCVPISNHLYFYWYRQILGQKVEFLVSFYNNEISEKSEIFDDQFSVERPDGSNFTLKIRSTKLEDSAMYFCASSPEREGTYNEQFFGPGTRLTVL.

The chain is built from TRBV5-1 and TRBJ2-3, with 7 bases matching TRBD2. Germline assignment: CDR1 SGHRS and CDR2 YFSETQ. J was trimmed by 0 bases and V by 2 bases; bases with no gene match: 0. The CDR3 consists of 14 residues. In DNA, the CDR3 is TGCGCCAGCAGCTTTAGCGGGAGCACAGATACGCAGTATTTT. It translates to CASSFSGSTDTQYF.

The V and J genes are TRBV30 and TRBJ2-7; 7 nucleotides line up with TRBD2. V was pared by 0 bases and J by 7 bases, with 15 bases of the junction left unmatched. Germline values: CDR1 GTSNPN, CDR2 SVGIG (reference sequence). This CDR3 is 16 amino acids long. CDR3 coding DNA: TGTGCCTGGAGTGTACAAGGGTCTAGCGGCCCCCCGGAGCAGTACTTC. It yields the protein CAWSVQGSSGPPEQYF.

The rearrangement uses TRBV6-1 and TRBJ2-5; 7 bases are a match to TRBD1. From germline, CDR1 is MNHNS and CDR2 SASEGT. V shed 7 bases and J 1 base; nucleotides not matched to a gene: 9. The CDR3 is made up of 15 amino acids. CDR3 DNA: TGTGCCAGCAATCCCTTGACAGGGCCCCAAGAGACCCAGTACTTC. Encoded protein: CASNPLTGPQETQYF.

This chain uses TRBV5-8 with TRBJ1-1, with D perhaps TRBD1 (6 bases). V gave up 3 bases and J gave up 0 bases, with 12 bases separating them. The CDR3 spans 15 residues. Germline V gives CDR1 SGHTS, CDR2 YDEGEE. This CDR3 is CASSSRQVMNTEAFF. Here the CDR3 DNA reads TGTGCCAGCAGCTCCCGACAGGTCATGAACACTGAAGCTTTCTTT.

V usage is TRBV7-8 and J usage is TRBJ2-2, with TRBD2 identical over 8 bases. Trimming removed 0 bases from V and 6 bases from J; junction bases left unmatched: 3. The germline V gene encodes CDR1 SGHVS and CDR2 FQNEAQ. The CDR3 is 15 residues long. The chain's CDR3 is CASSLAGRAPGELFF. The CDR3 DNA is TGTGCCAGCAGCTTAGCCGGGAGGGCCCCCGGGGAGCTGTTTTTT.

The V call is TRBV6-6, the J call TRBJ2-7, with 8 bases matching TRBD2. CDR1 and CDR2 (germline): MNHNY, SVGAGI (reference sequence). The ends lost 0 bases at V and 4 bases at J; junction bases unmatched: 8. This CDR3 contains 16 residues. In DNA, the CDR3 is TGTGCCAGCAGTTACTCGAGCGGGAGACTAGGATACGAGCAGTACTTC. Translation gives CASSYSSGRLGYEQYF.

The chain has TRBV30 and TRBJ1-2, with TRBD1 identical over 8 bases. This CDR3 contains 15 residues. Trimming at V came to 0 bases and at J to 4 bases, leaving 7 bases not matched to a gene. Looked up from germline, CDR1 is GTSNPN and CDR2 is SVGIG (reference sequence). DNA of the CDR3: TGTGCCTGGAGTGTACCTGGGACAGGAGTCTATGGCTACACCTTC. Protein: CAWSVPGTGVYGYTF.

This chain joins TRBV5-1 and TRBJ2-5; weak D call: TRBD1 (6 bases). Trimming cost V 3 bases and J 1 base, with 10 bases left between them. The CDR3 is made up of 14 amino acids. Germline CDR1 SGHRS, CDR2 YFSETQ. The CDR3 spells CASSYGTTQETQYF. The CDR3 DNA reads TGCGCCAGCAGCTATGGGACAACCCAAGAGACCCAGTACTTC.